The 4 T cell receptor beta chains below were found in one sample sequenced in a study of human T cells and chemical hapten exposure. Treatment defined: therapeutic diphenylcyclopropenone sensitization with weekly scalp DPC. The library tagged individual cDNA molecules with unique molecular identifiers. Each CDR3 protein gets one entry after TCRdb re-called the reads with MiXCR. The table lists thousands of distinct CDR3 sequences, less than 50% of them singletons. This sample comprised whole blood, obtained before DPC sensitization or 2, 6, or about 24 weeks after (not recorded which). The receptors were sampled from an adult with alopecia areata. Some clones in this sample may be carry-over from other donors' samples. This table probably holds off-target reads from a library built for another chain.

The chain is built from TRBV12-3 or TRBV12-4 and TRBJ1-5, with TRBD1 matching over 7 bases. The CDR3 sequence is 14 residues long. After removal of 5 bases from V and 5 bases from J, the junction contained 6 bases not matched to a gene. The CDR3 is CASSTQQGHQPQHF. CDR3 sequence (DNA): TGTGCCAGCAGTACACAACAGGGGCATCAGCCCCAGCATTTT.

The CDR3 DNA reads TGTGCCAGCAGGAGGGACATATCCTACGAGCAGTACTTC. Its translation: CASRRDISYEQYF. The J gene is TRBJ2-7, the V gene TRBV2, with D possibly TRBD1 on 6 matching bases. V shed 6 bases and J shed 1 base, with 10 bases lying between them. CDR1 is SNHLY, CDR2 FYNNEI, per germline. The length of the CDR3 is 13 residues.

This clonotype was detected a few times. The rearrangement joins TRBV5-1 to TRBJ2-1; D may correspond to TRBD1 or TRBD2 (5 bases each). Germline assignment: CDR1 SGHRS and CDR2 YFSETQ. The V end lost 0 bases, the J end lost 0 bases, and 10 bases lay between the germline ends. CDR3 length: 16 amino acids. CDR3 in amino acids: CASSLDGDRSYNEQFF. DNA of the CDR3: TGCGCCAGCAGCTTGGATGGGGACCGCTCCTACAATGAGCAGTTCTTC.

The genes are TRBV18 and TRBJ2-1; possibly TRBD1 for D (6 bases). V lost 7 bases and J lost 4, with 14 bases in between. The CDR3 has 14 amino acids. Germline assignment: CDR1 KGHSH and CDR2 LQKENI. In DNA form, the CDR3 reads TGTGCCAGCTATGACCGGGACACATACAATGAGCAGTTCTTC. Protein sequence: CASYDRDTYNEQFF.